This T cell receptor (beta chain) stems from a study of T cell repertoires in ileal Crohn's disease. General study findings and limits: Clonal expansions were more frequent in active smokers than non-smokers at surgery. High-frequency clones were more common in sorted CD8 than CD4 cells.

There are a few counts of this clone. Its target is unknown. Each sample's TCRB immunosequencing used around 0.5 micrograms of biopsy DNA. The data were produced by immunoSEQ multiplex PCR, yet TCRdb's version contains in-frame clones alone and is incomplete. The table shows 16,000 or so clones, with 88% occurring only once. Adults with ileal or ileocolonic Crohn's disease and an indication for resection were eligible. The CDR3 has 18 amino acids. V shed 1 base and J 5 bases; nucleotides not matched to a gene: 13. CDR1 is MNHEY, CDR2 SMNVEV, per germline (reference sequence). This chain uses TRBV27 with TRBJ2-2; TRBD1 agrees at 7 bases. The sequenced sample was ileal tissue. This TCR came from an adult with Crohn's disease. The CDR3 here is CASSLFRGRDRLTGELFF. The CDR3 region has the DNA TGTGCCAGCAGTTTATTTAGAGGCCGGGACAGACTTACCGGGGAGCTGTTTTTT.